This T cell receptor (beta chain) was observed in a study of cytomegalovirus exposure and HLA in healthy donors. At the level of the study: Ancestry clustering placed about 80% of several hundred genotyped donors in the Caucasian-associated cluster.

As concerns this clone: Its antigen is as yet unknown. The same CDR3 also results from other DNA sequences found in this sample.

Points from the study as a whole: TCR beta V- and J-gene trimming, according to a later analysis, was linked to a missense DCLRE1C variant.

This CDR3 comprises 15 residues. The V gene's germline CDR1 is SGHRS and CDR2 YFSETQ. The V gene lost 2 bases and the J gene lost 1 base, with 10 bases spanning the gap. The study ran its PCR with 60 Vbeta and 13 Jbeta primers. Assay used: immunoSEQ multiplex PCR; TCRdb lists only in-frame clones, some missing. The data show just under 150,000 clones, 75% to 90% seen once. The chain recombines TRBV5-1 with TRBJ1-3, with D unclear. The specimen sequenced was PBMCs. The sequence was obtained from a woman in her 30s in good health and CMV-seronegative. The CDR3 region has the DNA TGCGCCAGCAGCTTCGGGGAATCATCTGGAAACACCATATATTTT. It encodes CASSFGESSGNTIYF.